The text below deals with one T cell receptor (beta chain). The antigen remains undetermined. This specimen belongs to a study of graft-versus-host responses after intestinal transplantation. Study context: Transplants were multivisceral, liver-intestinal, or isolated intestinal. Anti-thymocyte globulin induction was given to all recipients, followed by tacrolimus and steroids for roughly three years. Overall study findings and caveats: HvG clone declines early post-transplant were associated with peak circulating GvH levels. The authors found GvH clones in recipient marrow, some appearing first in ileum or blood.

Trimming took 4 bases from V and 2 from J, leaving 16 bases between them. CDR3 size: 16 residues. CDR1 and CDR2 (germline): MDHEN, SYDVKM. Libraries were prepared by immunoSEQ multiplex PCR; TCRdb keeps only in-frame clonotypes and omits some of them. The sample has 85,000 to 100,000 clones; less than 95% are singletons. The rearrangement uses TRBV28 and TRBJ2-3, with D possibly TRBD2 on 6 matching bases. The specimen was unstimulated CD8+ T cells sorted from spleen or lymph node cells, collected before transplant. This clonotype originated in a human donor who was the organ donor for an intestinal transplant. The CDR3 sequence is CASSSPGSSATDTQYF. CDR3 in DNA: TGTGCCAGCAGTTCCCCGGGGTCTAGCGCCACAGATACGCAGTATTTT.